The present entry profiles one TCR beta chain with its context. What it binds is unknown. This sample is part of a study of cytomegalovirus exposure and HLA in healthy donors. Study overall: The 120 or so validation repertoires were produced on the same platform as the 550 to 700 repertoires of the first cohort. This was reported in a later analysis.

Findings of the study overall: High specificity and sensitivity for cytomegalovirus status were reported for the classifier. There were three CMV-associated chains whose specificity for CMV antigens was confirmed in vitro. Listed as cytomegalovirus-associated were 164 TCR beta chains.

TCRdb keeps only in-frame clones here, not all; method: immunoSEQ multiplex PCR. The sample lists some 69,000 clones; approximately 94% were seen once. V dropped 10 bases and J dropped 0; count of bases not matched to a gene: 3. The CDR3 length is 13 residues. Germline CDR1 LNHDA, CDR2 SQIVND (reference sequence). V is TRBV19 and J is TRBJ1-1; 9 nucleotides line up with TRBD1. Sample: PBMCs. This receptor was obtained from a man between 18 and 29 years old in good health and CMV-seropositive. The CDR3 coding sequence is TGTGCCACTACAGGGGGCATGAACACTGAAGCTTTCTTT. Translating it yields CATTGGMNTEAFF.